The sequence of this TCR beta chain was determined in a study of cytomegalovirus exposure and HLA in healthy donors. The overall study: A later analysis reported the same platform for the 120 or so validation repertoires and the roughly 700 first-cohort repertoires. Overall study findings and caveats: There were some public TCRs occurring in many donors, but most TCR sequences were rare. Cytomegalovirus status was reportedly diagnosed by the classifier with high specificity and sensitivity.

Produced via immunoSEQ multiplex PCR; TCRdb's table is partial and in-frame only. The table lists about 240,000 clones, about 87% of them singletons, with 2% to 3% in the top ten. Donors came from a validation cohort of some 110 subjects, distinct from the first 666-subject cohort. Points on this clone: What it recognizes is unknown.

The sequencing sample was made of PBMCs. The origin of this receptor is a man aged 18-30 years in good health and CMV-seronegative.

CDR3 in amino acids: CASSAGSNQPQHF. In DNA form, the CDR3 reads TGTGCCAGCAGTGCAGGGTCGAATCAGCCCCAGCATTTT. The chain couples TRBV2 to TRBJ1-5, with D maybe TRBD1 (5 bases). Deletions cut 4 bases from V and 4 bases from J, with 8 bases between. The CDR3 sequence is 13 residues long. Germline V gives CDR1 SNHLY, CDR2 FYNNEI. The full variable domain, in which reference TRBV2 and TRBJ1-5 provide the parts outside the CDR3, is EPEVTQTPSHQVTQMGQEVILRCVPISNHLYFYWYRQILGQKVEFLVSFYNNEISEKSEIFDDQFSVERPDGSNFTLKIRSTKLEDSAMYFCASSAGSNQPQHFGDGTRLSIL.